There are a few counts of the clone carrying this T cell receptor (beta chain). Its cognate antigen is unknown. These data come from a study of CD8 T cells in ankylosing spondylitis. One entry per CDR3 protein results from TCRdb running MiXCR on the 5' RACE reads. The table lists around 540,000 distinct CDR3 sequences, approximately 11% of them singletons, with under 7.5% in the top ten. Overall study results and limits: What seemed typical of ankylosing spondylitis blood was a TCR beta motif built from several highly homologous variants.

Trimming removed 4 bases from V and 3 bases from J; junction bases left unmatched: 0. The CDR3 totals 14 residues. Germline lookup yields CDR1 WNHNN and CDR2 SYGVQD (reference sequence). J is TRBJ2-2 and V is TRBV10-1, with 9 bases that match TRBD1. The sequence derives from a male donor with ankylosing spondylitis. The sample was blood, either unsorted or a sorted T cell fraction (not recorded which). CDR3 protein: CASSGTGDTGELFF. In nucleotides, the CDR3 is TGCGCCAGCAGTGGGACAGGGGACACCGGGGAGCTGTTTTTT.